This T cell receptor (beta chain) was documented in a study of CD8 T cells in ankylosing spondylitis. Notes on the study in general: A number of the motif variants had already been described in reactive arthritis synovial fluid and blood. Ankylosing spondylitis blood appeared to carry a characteristic TCR beta motif of roughly 8 highly homologous variants.

V was clipped by 10 bases and J by 3 bases, with 8 bases between them. The CDR3 loop spans 11 amino acids. Per the germline V gene, CDR1 is MNHEY and CDR2 is SVGAGI. Generation of TCR beta libraries employed quantitative 5'-RACE incorporating molecular barcodes. TCRdb fed the 5' RACE reads into MiXCR, producing one record per CDR3 protein. This table has approximately 110,000 distinct CDR3 sequences, less than 25% appearing once. This clonotype has only a few counts. Its cognate antigen is unknown. The source material was synovial fluid, either unsorted or a sorted T cell fraction (not recorded which). The receptor's source is a male donor with ankylosing spondylitis. This rearrangement joins TRBV6-5 to TRBJ2-3; D uncertain. CDR3 bases: TGTGCCACCCAACGGACAGATACGCAGTATTTT. Translation gives CATQRTDTQYF.